This T cell receptor (beta chain) was profiled in a study of T cell responses to AZD1222 COVID-19 vaccine. Only in-frame clones appear in the TCRdb table, and some are missing; sequencing was by immunoSEQ multiplex PCR. Found here are about 110,000 clones, 89% of them singletons; the top ten hold roughly 4.5%. Study results and limitations: Spike-specific TCR breadth and depth went up after people got two AZD1222 doses.

Germline V lookup: CDR1 KGHSY, CDR2 FQNENV. The CDR3 is 17 amino acids. With 3 bases removed from V and 5 bases from J, the gap between germline ends came to 22 bases. Note on this clone: What it binds is not known.

Sample: peripheral blood, taken on day 0 of AZD1222 vaccination. V usage is TRBV16 and J usage is TRBJ1-1; the D is unclear. This receptor was identified in an adult in good health. The CDR3 DNA reads TGTGCCAGCAGCCAGATTTTGGGCAGCATTAGAAGGACTGAAGCTTTCTTT. Its protein product is CASSQILGSIRRTEAFF. Filled out from reference TRBV16 and TRBJ1-1, the complete variable domain reads GEEVAQTPKHLVRGEGQKAKLYCAPIKGHSYVFWYQQVLKNEFKFLISFQNENVFDETGMPKERFSAKCLPNSPCSLEIQATKLEDSAVYFCASSQILGSIRRTEAFFGQGTRLTVV.